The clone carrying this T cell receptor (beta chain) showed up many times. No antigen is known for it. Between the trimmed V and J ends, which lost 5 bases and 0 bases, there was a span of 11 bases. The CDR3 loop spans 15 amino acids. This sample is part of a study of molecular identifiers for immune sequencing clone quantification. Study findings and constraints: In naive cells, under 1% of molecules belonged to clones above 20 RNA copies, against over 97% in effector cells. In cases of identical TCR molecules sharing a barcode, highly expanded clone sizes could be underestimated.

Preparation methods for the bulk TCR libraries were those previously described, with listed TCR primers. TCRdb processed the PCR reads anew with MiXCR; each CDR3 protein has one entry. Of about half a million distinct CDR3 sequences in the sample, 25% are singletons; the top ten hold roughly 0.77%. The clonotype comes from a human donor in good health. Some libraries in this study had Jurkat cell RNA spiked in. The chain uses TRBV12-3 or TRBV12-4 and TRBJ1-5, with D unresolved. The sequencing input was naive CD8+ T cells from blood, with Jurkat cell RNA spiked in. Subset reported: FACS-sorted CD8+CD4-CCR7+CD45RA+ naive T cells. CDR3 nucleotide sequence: TGTGCCAGCAGTGCGACTGGGGATAGCAATCAGCCCCAGCATTTT. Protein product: CASSATGDSNQPQHF.